This TCR beta chain was found in a study of blood T cells in healthy people across ages. Germline CDR1 reads SEHNR; CDR2 reads FQNEAQ (reference sequence). The J segment lost 0 bases and the V segment lost 5 bases, leaving 7 bases of the junction unmatched. The CDR3 totals 16 residues. The sample holds a few counts of this clonotype. A J-beta primer mix and a sample-barcoded 5' primer were used in a second PCR of roughly 6 to 12 cycles. TCRdb re-analysed the 5' RACE reads in MiXCR, keeping a single row per CDR3 protein. Here the sample spans approximately 600,000 distinct CDR3 sequences, 58% being singletons.

This TCR derives from a man aged 55 to 69 in good health. The material sequenced was blood. The chain combines TRBV7-9 with TRBJ2-7; 10 bases map to TRBD1. CDR3: CASSPLGTGDSYEQYF. In nucleotides, the CDR3 is TGTGCCAGCAGCCCCTTAGGGACAGGGGACTCCTACGAGCAGTACTTC. The complete variable domain, with remaining parts taken from reference TRBV7-9 and TRBJ2-7, reads DTGVSQNPRHKITKRGQNVTFRCDPISEHNRLYWYRQTLGQGPEFLTYFQNEAQLEKSRLLSDRFSAERPKGSFSTLEIQRTEQGDSAMYLCASSPLGTGDSYEQYFGPGTRLTVT.